Listed below are T cell receptor beta chains from one sample, sequenced in a study of blood T cell repertoires in COVID-19. Produced via immunoSEQ multiplex PCR; TCRdb's table is partial and in-frame only. The sample has approximately 260,000 clones; about 87% are singletons. Material: peripheral blood. These receptors were obtained from a human donor in a cohort sampled during active COVID-19. Both conserved end residues are trimmed from each CDR3. Fields, in order: J gene, V gene, CDR3 protein.

J gene: TRBJ1-2
V gene: TRBV21-1
CDR3 protein: ASSKVGTANYGYT

J gene: TRBJ2-5
V gene: TRBV6-5
CDR3 protein: ASSYWRGARKETQY

J gene: TRBJ1-6
V gene: TRBV27
CDR3 protein: ASSLYDRNSPLH

J gene: TRBJ1-1
V gene: TRBV18
CDR3 protein: ASSLSGTLMNTEAF

J gene: TRBJ1-2
V gene: TRBV5-1
CDR3 protein: ASSFGGPYGYT

J gene: TRBJ1-1
V gene: TRBV28
CDR3 protein: ASSWERGYTEAF

J gene: TRBJ1-1
V gene: TRBV18
CDR3 protein: ASSPLGDTTEAF

J gene: TRBJ2-1
V gene: TRBV18
CDR3 protein: ASSRETRNEQF

J gene: TRBJ2-7
V gene: TRBV4-1
CDR3 protein: ASSLGTGEEQY

J gene: TRBJ1-5
V gene: TRBV24-1
CDR3 protein: ATSDPATGNNQPQH

J gene: TRBJ2-3
V gene: TRBV15
CDR3 protein: ATSRVPREDRGTDTQY

J gene: TRBJ2-7
V gene: TRBV15
CDR3 protein: ATSSRENGSYEQY

J gene: TRBJ1-5
V gene: TRBV28
CDR3 protein: ASSPRESNQPQH

J gene: TRBJ2-7
V gene: TRBV20-1
CDR3 protein: SVLGDYEQY

J gene: TRBJ2-7
V gene: TRBV18
CDR3 protein: ASSPIPGQGANEQY

J gene: TRBJ2-7
V gene: TRBV5-1
CDR3 protein: ASSGGQVGFPYEQY

J gene: TRBJ2-7
V gene: TRBV6-1
CDR3 protein: ASSEISSGNYEQY

J gene: TRBJ1-4
V gene: TRBV19
CDR3 protein: ASITLDRVDPSNEKLF

J gene: TRBJ1-1
V gene: TRBV29-1
CDR3 protein: SVRQGRGTEAF

J gene: TRBJ1-5
V gene: TRBV18
CDR3 protein: ASSPISGQGASRSNQPQH

J gene: TRBJ2-1
V gene: TRBV4-3
CDR3 protein: ASSQGLVGGGEQF

J gene: TRBJ1-6
V gene: TRBV11-2
CDR3 protein: ASSFAPGGRNSPLH

J gene: TRBJ2-7
V gene: TRBV6-1
CDR3 protein: ASSEGGTGRGEQY

J gene: TRBJ2-7
V gene: TRBV10-2
CDR3 protein: ASSGVREGEQY

J gene: TRBJ2-2
V gene: TRBV7-3
CDR3 protein: ASSFQRTSAGGELF

J gene: TRBJ2-7
V gene: TRBV25-1
CDR3 protein: ASSEYGRASYEQY

J gene: TRBJ2-1
V gene: TRBV3-1/TRBV3-2
CDR3 protein: ASSPAAGGNNEQF

J gene: TRBJ2-1
V gene: TRBV7-9
CDR3 protein: ASSPPGTGVGEQF

J gene: TRBJ2-5
V gene: TRBV7-2
CDR3 protein: ASSRRTGSQETQY

J gene: TRBJ1-1
V gene: TRBV5-6
CDR3 protein: ASSLGPGDANTEAF

J gene: TRBJ2-7
V gene: TRBV6-5
CDR3 protein: ASTSGGSGRSEQY

J gene: TRBJ2-7
V gene: TRBV7-2
CDR3 protein: ASSLFAQSTYEQY

J gene: TRBJ2-1
V gene: TRBV7-2
CDR3 protein: ASSLDGRRGAYNEQF